These 28 T cell receptor beta chains share one sample of origin, sequenced in a study of shared clonotypes between healthy human individuals (dated by TCRdb to 2018 to 2020). The method behind the library was the immunoSEQ multiplex PCR assay. TCRdb holds this immuneACCESS table with in-frame rearrangements only. Some clones are missing; in checked studies, unresolved V genes explain under half, and the rest has no known cause. This sample has about 490,000 clones in its table, and about 82% of those were observed once. The ten largest clones represent 13% of the sample. Material for sequencing was PBMCs. Receptors originate from a woman aged 35 to 49 in good health. Some clones in this sample may be carry-over from other donors' samples.

This chain uses TRBV28 with TRBJ1-4; 9 bases align to TRBD1. V lost 5 bases and J lost 3; bases outside the gene matches: 13. Germline lookup yields CDR1 MDHEN and CDR2 SYDVKM. This CDR3 has 18 amino acids. CDR3 amino acids: CASSITGGDYSANEKLFF. The CDR3 bases are TGTGCCAGCAGTATCACAGGGGGCGATTACTCTGCTAATGAAAAACTGTTTTTT. Using reference TRBV28 and TRBJ1-4 for the parts outside the CDR3, the full variable domain is DVKVTQSSRYLVKRTGEKVFLECVQDMDHENMFWYRQDPGLGLRLIYFSYDVKMKEKGDIPEGYSVSREKKERFSLILESASTNQTSMYLCASSITGGDYSANEKLFFGSGTQLSVL.

V gene TRBV30 combines with J gene TRBJ1-4; TRBD1 matches at 7 bases. CDR3 length: 15 amino acids. Germline V lookup: CDR1 GTSNPN, CDR2 SVGIG (reference sequence). V shed 2 bases, J shed 6 bases, and the junction held 9 bases outside the gene matches. CDR3 nucleotide sequence: TGTGCCTGGAGTTCCCGACAGGGAGGGTATGAAAAACTGTTTTTT. Residues: CAWSSRQGGYEKLFF.

This chain joins TRBV28 and TRBJ2-7, with D perhaps matching TRBD1 (5 bases). Deletions cut 1 base from V and 2 bases from J, with 9 bases between. The CDR3 runs 14 residues. Germline-derived CDR1 and CDR2 are MDHEN and SYDVKM. Here the CDR3 DNA reads TGTGCCAGCAGTTTATACACAGGAACCTACGAGCAGTACTTC. As protein: CASSLYTGTYEQYF.

The V call is TRBV28, the J call TRBJ1-2; the D is unclear. The ends were cut back, 7 bases at V and 5 bases at J, with 11 bases in the middle. The germline gives CDR1 MDHEN, CDR2 SYDVKM. The CDR3 runs to 12 residues. The CDR3 sequence is CASTMGLYGYTF. The DNA for the CDR3 is TGTGCCAGCACGATGGGTTTGTATGGCTACACCTTC.

Concerning this clone: The CDR3 does not end in the conserved phenylalanine or tryptophan, so this is likely a read error. The genes are TRBV19 and TRBJ1-5; D is unresolved. The CDR3 extends over 13 amino acids. Germline assignment: CDR1 LNHDA and CDR2 SQIVND (reference sequence). V was cut by 2 bases and J by 4 bases, with 6 bases left in between. CDR3 in DNA: TGTGCCAGTAGTATATCGGAAAATCAGCCCCAGCATCTT. Translating gives CASSISENQPQHL.

This clone was detected only a few times. The chain couples TRBV6-4 to TRBJ2-1; D remains ambiguous. CDR3 size: 13 residues. The germline V gene has CDR1 MRHNA and CDR2 SNTAGT. Trimming took 3 bases from V and 2 from J, leaving 5 bases between them. CDR3 DNA: TGTGCCAGCAGTGAAACAACCTACAATGAGCAGTTCTTC. Residues: CASSETTYNEQFF.

This sequence joins TRBV30 and TRBJ2-3; D is perhaps TRBD1 (6 bases). The germline V gene encodes CDR1 GTSNPN and CDR2 SVGIG (reference sequence). This CDR3 has 13 residues. The V end was cut by 2 bases, the J end by 1 base, with 7 bases between. DNA of the CDR3: TGTGCCTGGAGTAAGGGGGGCACAGATACGCAGTATTTT. It encodes CAWSKGGTDTQYF.

The chain is built from TRBV29-1 and TRBJ2-5, with D perhaps TRBD1 (6 bases). From germline, CDR1 is SQVTM and CDR2 ANQGSEA. The CDR3 is 13 amino acids. The germline V and J ends were trimmed by 4 bases and 4 bases, with 13 bases remaining between them. In DNA, the CDR3 is TGCAGCGTTGGAAGGACAGTACGAGAGACCCAGTACTTC. Translated, it gives CSVGRTVRETQYF.

The V and J genes are TRBV9 and TRBJ1-1; 7 positions match TRBD1. There are 16 residues in the CDR3. V lost 3 bases and J lost 3; bases outside the gene matches: 11. Per germline, CDR1 SGDLS and CDR2 YYNGEE. CDR3 DNA: TGTGCCAGCAGCGCCCGGGACATCAGGGGGGACACTGAAGCTTTCTTT. It yields the protein CASSARDIRGDTEAFF.

About this clone itself: The same CDR3 arises from other DNA sequences in this sample as well. This chain uses TRBV6-1 with TRBJ1-5; D ambiguous. There are 12 residues in the CDR3. Germline values: CDR1 MNHNS, CDR2 SASEGT. Trimming cost V 3 bases and J 4 bases, with 4 bases left between them. In DNA, the CDR3 is TGTGCCAGCAGTGACACGAATCAGCCCCAGCATTTT. Its translation: CASSDTNQPQHF.

The genes are TRBV28 and TRBJ2-1; perhaps TRBD2 as D (7 bases). Trimming stripped 2 bases from V and 7 bases from J, with 15 bases between. Germline values: CDR1 MDHEN, CDR2 SYDVKM. This CDR3 has 15 amino acids. CDR3 sequence reads: CASSLAGAHWNEQFF. CDR3 bases: TGTGCCAGCAGTTTAGCGGGGGCGCATTGGAATGAGCAGTTCTTC.

This clone was seen ten or more times. The chain uses TRBV4-3 and TRBJ2-1, with D unclear. CDR3 length equals 13 residues. V lost 4 bases, J lost 2 bases, and 6 bases lay in between. Germline V CDR1 and CDR2: LGHNA, YSLEER. The CDR3 DNA follows: TGCGCCAGCAGCCGCGGTCCCTACAATGAGCAGTTCTTC. The encoded protein is CASSRGPYNEQFF.

V and J are TRBV7-2 and TRBJ2-2; possibly TRBD2 for D (5 bases). V gave up 1 base and J gave up 3 bases, with 9 bases separating them. This CDR3 comprises 15 residues. CDR1 is SGHTA and CDR2 is FQGNSA in the germline V gene. The CDR3 region has the DNA TGTGCCAGCAGCTTAGTGGGCGGGTACACCGGGGAGCTGTTTTTT. Protein sequence: CASSLVGGYTGELFF.

The DNA for the CDR3 is TGTGCCAGCTCACCACCGGTGGACGGCTATGGCTACACCTTC. Residues: CASSPPVDGYGYTF. This chain links TRBV18 with TRBJ1-2; D is ambiguous. Trimming stripped 0 bases from V and 4 bases from J, with 9 bases between. Germline values: CDR1 KGHSH, CDR2 LQKENI. This CDR3 region has 14 residues.

CDR3 sequence: CASTRDQRNYEQYF. The CDR3 DNA sequence: TGTGCCAGCACCCGAGACCAGCGGAACTACGAGCAGTACTTC. The chain is built from TRBV5-4 and TRBJ2-7; a weak D match, TRBD2 (5 bases). V gave up 6 bases and J gave up 3 bases, with 16 bases separating them. Germline assignment: CDR1 SGHNT and CDR2 YYREEE (reference sequence). This CDR3 region has 14 residues. The complete variable domain, with remaining parts taken from reference TRBV5-4 and TRBJ2-7, reads ETGVTQSPTHLIKTRGQQVTLRCSSQSGHNTVSWYQQALGQGPQFIFQYYREEENGRGNFPPRFSGLQFPNYSSELNVNALELDDSALYLCASTRDQRNYEQYFGPGTRLTVT.

This clone has only a few counts. The chain has TRBV6-5 and TRBJ2-1; D may be TRBD2 (6 bases). V was cut by 0 bases and J by 7 bases, with 13 bases left in between. Germline CDR1 reads MNHEY; CDR2 reads SVGAGI. CDR3 length: 15 amino acids. This chain's CDR3 is CASSYSEGPGNEQFF. DNA for the CDR3: TGTGCCAGCAGTTACTCGGAGGGCCCAGGGAATGAGCAGTTCTTC.

The chain couples TRBV5-1 to TRBJ2-2, with a weak D call TRBD2 (5 bases). V lost 0 bases and J lost 7, with 10 bases in between. Germline V gene data show CDR1 as SGHRS and CDR2 as YFSETQ. This CDR3 is built from 14 residues. CDR3: CASSLGAEGGELFF. CDR3 in DNA: TGCGCCAGCAGCTTGGGCGCTGAGGGCGGGGAGCTGTTTTTT.

This clone was picked up one time. The chain carries TRBV6-1 and TRBJ1-4; D gene ambiguous. CDR3 length: 14 residues. Trimming cost V 3 bases and J 0 bases, with 5 bases left between them. Germline-derived CDR1 and CDR2 are MNHNS and SASEGT. The CDR3 sequence is CASSDAATNEKLFF. Written as DNA, the CDR3 is TGTGCCAGCAGTGATGCGGCAACTAATGAAAAACTGTTTTTT.

This clone has only one observation. The rearrangement uses TRBV28 and TRBJ2-3, with TRBD2 matching over 8 bases. After removal of 7 bases from V and 3 bases from J, the junction contained 15 bases not matched to a gene. This CDR3 spans 17 amino acids. In germline, CDR1 is MDHEN, CDR2 SYDVKM. CDR3 region: CASTKRTGGRRTDTQYF. CDR3 DNA sequence: TGTGCCAGCACCAAACGGACTGGCGGGAGGAGGACAGATACGCAGTATTTT.

The chain combines TRBV6-5 with TRBJ1-2; the match to TRBD1 covers 9 bases. Trimming at V came to 6 bases and at J to 8 bases, leaving 7 bases not matched to a gene. The CDR3 consists of 13 residues. CDR1 and CDR2 (germline): MNHEY, SVGAGI. For the CDR3, the DNA is TGTGCCAGCAGGGGACAGGGATCGGAAGGCTACACCTTC. Translation: CASRGQGSEGYTF.

In nucleotides, the CDR3 is TGTGCCAGCAGCTTGGTTCATGTACAGGGGGCGCGCACTGAAGCTTTCTTT. Amino acids: CASSLVHVQGARTEAFF. V and J are TRBV5-8 and TRBJ1-1, with 9 bases identical to TRBD1. The CDR3 is made up of 17 amino acids. The J segment lost 4 bases and the V segment lost 0 bases, leaving 10 bases of the junction unmatched. Germline CDR1 SGHTS, CDR2 YDEGEE.

The J gene is TRBJ1-1, the V gene TRBV4-2; possibly TRBD1 for D (5 bases). Deletions cut 0 bases from V and 8 bases from J, with 7 bases between. CDR1 is LGHNA, CDR2 YNFKEQ, per germline. CDR3 size: 12 residues. In DNA form, the CDR3 reads TGTGCCAGCAGCCAAGAGGGACGCGAAGCTTTCTTT. As protein: CASSQEGREAFF.

The chain employs TRBV7-2 and TRBJ2-1; D might be TRBD2 (6 bases). The CDR3 runs to 19 residues. Per germline, CDR1 SGHTA and CDR2 FQGNSA. Trimming took 1 base from V and 4 from J, leaving 23 bases between them. The CDR3 nucleotides read TGTGCCAGCAGCTTAGACCCCATACAGCTAGCGCCGGCTTACAATGAGCAGTTCTTC. It yields the protein CASSLDPIQLAPAYNEQFF.

The chain couples TRBV6-1 to TRBJ2-1, with a tentative D call TRBD1 (6 bases). The CDR3 runs 15 residues. Germline V lookup: CDR1 MNHNS, CDR2 SASEGT. V was pared by 8 bases and J by 0 bases, with 14 bases between. Here the CDR3 DNA reads TGTGCCAGCCACAGGGCGTCCAGCTCCTACAATGAGCAGTTCTTC. It is translated as CASHRASSSYNEQFF.

This chain connects TRBV6-6 to TRBJ2-7, with D possibly matching TRBD2 (5 bases). The germline gives CDR1 MNHNY, CDR2 SVGAGI (reference sequence). The CDR3 runs 12 residues. The ends were cut back, 6 bases at V and 8 bases at J, with 14 bases in the middle. The CDR3 spells CASRPVSGKQYF. As DNA, the CDR3 is TGTGCCAGCAGGCCAGTCTCGGGGAAGCAGTACTTC.

The chain carries TRBV5-1 and TRBJ2-3; weak D call: TRBD2 (5 bases). Germline lookup yields CDR1 SGHRS and CDR2 YFSETQ. The V end was cut by 4 bases, the J end by 5 bases, with 11 bases between. CDR3 size: 13 residues. The CDR3 reads CASSPTGRDTQYF. CDR3 coding DNA: TGCGCCAGCAGCCCGACTGGGAGAGATACGCAGTATTTT.

The chain couples TRBV19 to TRBJ1-2; 10 bases are a match to TRBD1. The CDR3 is 16 amino acids. CDR1 LNHDA and CDR2 SQIVND come from the germline V gene (reference sequence). The ends lost 2 bases at V and 6 bases at J; junction bases unmatched: 9. The CDR3 DNA reads as TGTGCCAGTAGTATAACCCGCCCGGGACAGGGGCATGGCTACACCTTC. Amino acid sequence: CASSITRPGQGHGYTF. Together with reference TRBV19 and TRBJ1-2, the CDR3 gives the full variable domain: DGGITQSPKYLFRKEGQNVTLSCEQNLNHDAMYWYRQDPGQGLRLIYYSQIVNDFQKGDIAEGYSVSREKKESFPLTVTSAQKNPTAFYLCASSITRPGQGHGYTFGSGTRLTVV.

The chain joins TRBV10-2 to TRBJ2-3; D is unresolved. The CDR3 has 15 residues. V lost 3 bases and J 1 base, leaving 11 bases between the germline ends. Looked up from germline, CDR1 is WSHSY and CDR2 is SAAADI. CDR3 DNA: TGCGCCAGCAGTGATTTAGCATACGGCACAGATACGCAGTATTTT. Translating it yields CASSDLAYGTDTQYF.